This section outlines one T cell receptor beta chain sequence together with its context. Its antigen is not yet known. No much larger clone exists at a distance of one base, and base qualities are not known. This record belongs to a study of blood T cells in healthy people across ages (dated by TCRdb to between 2015 and 2017). Context from the whole study: In model experiments, template switching captured roughly one uniquely barcoded TCR beta cDNA molecule for every two T cells. To track age-related changes in TCR beta repertoire diversity, the study relied on deep sequencing normalized with unique cDNA molecular identifiers. Four age groups were formed from the donors: young (average about 17 years), middle-aged (just under 40), aged (more than 55) and long-lived (roughly 88). To avoid experimental bias, donors of different ages were spread randomly across the sequencing lanes. The study analyzed two additional independent replicas of 1 million unique cDNA reads from the same blood draw for two donors, one aged 18 to 29 and one aged 80 or older. The paper as a whole reports these results and caveats: Estimates of total diversity based on one million sequenced T cells were considered lower bounds and underestimates. Donor CMV infection status was unknown, potentially confounding age-related changes in expanded clonotypes. Bulk unsorted PBMC profiling prevented conclusive comparison of naive and antigen-experienced compartments. The long-lived group showed more naive CD4+ T cells, fewer expanded clones and increased TCR diversity than the aged group, suggesting age selection. As age increased, observed TCR beta diversity per million T cells dropped in a roughly linear way, and a significant reduction was already evident by age 40. There was a strong correlation between observed TCR beta diversity and the percentage of naive T cells measured by flow cytometry.

The library was produced with 5' RACE. Sequencing instrument: Illumina HiSeq 2500. A second roughly 6 to 12 cycle PCR used a sample-barcoded 5' primer and a J-beta primer mix. A unique molecular identifier was introduced onto each TCR beta cDNA molecule by a template-switch 5' adaptor carrying 12 random nucleotides. Each sample yielded at least 2.5 million CDR3-containing paired-end reads. First-strand cDNA synthesis was performed from all RNA using the Mint cDNA synthesis kit, with priming by a TRBC-specific oligonucleotide. Following uracil-DNA glycosylase treatment, a first 18-cycle PCR with universal primers M1SS and BC2_uni_R was performed on all cDNA. On the study's bioinformatics: Each sample was normalized by randomly selecting 1 million high-quality reads, each carrying a distinct molecular identifier. Reads sharing molecular identifiers were discarded rather than binned into consensus sequences. MiTCR, set to a Q25 quality threshold and the strictest error-elimination algorithm, was used for CDR3 identification, clonotype clustering and error correction. A nonparametric unseen species model with Euler transformation was used to estimate a lower bound on total TCR beta diversity. TCRdb redid the processing of the public reads, applying fastp at Q25 and MiXCR, and retained in-frame beta chains. Each entry merges the rows of one CDR3 protein and shows their most common DNA and genes. The V and J calls follow TCRdb's processing rather than the paper's. In all, the sample holds under 2 million distinct CDR3 sequences, and 30% to 35% of those were seen once. Clones ranked in the top ten supply 11% of the sample.

Donors were approximately 42 systemically healthy Caucasian individuals from Russia aged about 6 to 100 years. Around 9.8 milliliters of peripheral blood were collected from each donor into EDTA-treated Vacutainer tubes. PBMCs were isolated by Ficoll-Paque density-gradient centrifugation, with at least 7 million obtained per sample. Total RNA, at least 6 micrograms per sample, was extracted from PBMCs with Trizol reagent. Naive CD45RAhigh/CD27high T cell percentages were measured by flow cytometry on a PBMC aliquot from every donor. CDR1 and CDR2 are drawn from the germline V gene: MNHNS, SASEGT. Trimming at the junction amounts to 3 bases on V and 14 bases on J, and the germline ends lie 26 bases apart. The CDR3, from cysteine to phenylalanine, totals 17 residues. The only DNA kept is the CDR3, 51 bases in frame from the first base.

The V and J segments used are TRBV6-1 and TRBJ1-6; TRBD1 is a weak D gene call, 6 bases matching. The sequence derives from a woman aged 25 to 45 in good health. Sequences were obtained from blood. The CDR3 loop reads CASSDVLSSTGRSTLHF. The bases read TGTGCCAGCAGTGACGTGTTATCGTCTACAGGGCGGTCCACCCTCCACTTT.